These 29 T cell receptor beta chains originate from one sample sequenced in a study of cytomegalovirus exposure and HLA in healthy donors. The PCR ran on 60 Vbeta and 13 Jbeta primers. Clones were read by immunoSEQ multiplex PCR, and TCRdb kept only the in-frame ones, dropping some. Altogether fewer than 250,000 clones are present, approximately 80% being singletons, with the ten largest covering about 3.1%. The sequenced sample consisted of PBMCs. These receptor sequences come from a man aged 25-45 years in good health and CMV-seronegative.

V and J are TRBV7-8 and TRBJ1-6; the match to TRBD1 covers 8 bases. The J segment lost 7 bases and the V segment lost 5 bases, leaving 13 bases of the junction unmatched. In germline, CDR1 is SGHVS, CDR2 FQNEAQ. This CDR3 has 17 residues. This CDR3 is CASSKSPVGQVNSPLHF. The CDR3, as DNA: TGTGCCAGCAGCAAAAGTCCCGTGGGACAGGTGAATTCACCCCTCCACTTT. Using reference TRBV7-8 and TRBJ1-6 for the parts outside the CDR3, the full variable domain is GAGVSQSPRYKVAKRGQDVALRCDPISGHVSLFWYQQALGQGPEFLTYFQNEAQLDKSGLPSDRFFAERPEGSVSTLKIQRTQQEDSAVYLCASSKSPVGQVNSPLHFGNGTRLTVT.

The V gene is TRBV7-9, the J gene TRBJ1-3; possibly TRBD1 for D (5 bases). CDR1 and CDR2 (germline): SEHNR, FQNEAQ (reference sequence). CDR3 size: 13 residues. Trimming removed 5 bases from V and 1 base from J, with 6 bases in between. The DNA for the CDR3 is TGTGCCAGCAGCCCAGGGTCTGGAAACACCATATATTTT. Translating it yields CASSPGSGNTIYF.

The rearrangement links TRBV9 to TRBJ2-3, with TRBD2 matching 7 bases. V trimming: 6 bases; J trimming: 2 bases; junction bases outside the gene matches: 6. The CDR3 runs 14 residues. Germline CDR1 and CDR2: SGDLS and YYNGEE. The CDR3 DNA is TGTGCCAGCAATAGGCTAGCGGCCACAGATACGCAGTATTTT. Translating it yields CASNRLAATDTQYF.

The V gene is TRBV5-8, the J gene TRBJ2-5, with TRBD2 matching 10 bases. From germline, CDR1 is SGHTS and CDR2 YDEGEE. The trim removed 4 bases at V and 2 bases at J, leaving 8 bases unmatched. CDR3 length: 16 residues. In DNA, the CDR3 is TGTGCCAGCAGCCGGACTAGCGGCTGGGGGCAAGAGACCCAGTACTTC. The encoded protein is CASSRTSGWGQETQYF.

J is TRBJ1-2 and V is TRBV9, with D perhaps TRBD1 (5 bases). The CDR3 is 12 amino acids. Germline loops: CDR1 SGDLS, CDR2 YYNGEE. The chain's CDR3 is CARVGVVEGYTF. The CDR3 coding sequence is TGTGCGCGTGTAGGGGTCGTGGAGGGCTACACCTTC.

The rearrangement uses TRBV7-6 and TRBJ2-2; 7 nucleotides line up with TRBD1. The length of the CDR3 is 15 residues. The germline V gene encodes CDR1 SGHVS and CDR2 FNYEAQ. J gave up 2 bases and V 5 bases, and 5 bases lay outside the gene matches. CDR3 residues: CASSRQGRNTGELFF. The CDR3 DNA follows: TGTGCCAGCAGCCGACAGGGTCGAAACACCGGGGAGCTGTTTTTT.

The genes are TRBV19 and TRBJ1-1; no definite D call. The CDR3 spans 13 residues. Germline CDR1 and CDR2: LNHDA and SQIVND (reference sequence). The V end was cut by 9 bases, the J end by 2 bases, with 13 bases between. The CDR3 sequence: CARRLSVNTEAFF. CDR3 in DNA: TGTGCCAGGAGACTGTCCGTTAACACTGAAGCTTTCTTT.

This clone was counted only a few times. Germline and junction disagree at one end, which may indicate a read error. The genes are TRBV2 and TRBJ2-7; the D gene is possibly TRBD2 (5 bases). Germline CDR1 is SNHLY and CDR2 is FYNNEI. This CDR3 comprises 11 residues. CDR3 loop: CASSGWERTSF. CDR3 nucleotides: TGTGCCAGCAGTGGGTGGGAGCGGACCTCGTTC.

The chain is built from TRBV6-1 and TRBJ2-2; TRBD2 matches 9 bases. The trim removed 0 bases at V and 2 bases at J, leaving 13 bases unmatched. The CDR3 is 20 residues long. Germline V gene sequence: CDR1 MNHNS, CDR2 SASEGT. The CDR3 DNA is TGTGCCAGCAGTGAAGCGTTGTCAACTGCGGGGGGGGGAAACACCGGGGAGCTGTTTTTT. This sequence encodes CASSEALSTAGGGNTGELFF.

The chain carries TRBV4-1 and TRBJ2-2; D is possibly TRBD1 (6 bases). The V gene lost 6 bases and the J gene lost 7 bases, with 15 bases spanning the gap. There are 14 residues in the CDR3. Germline lookup yields CDR1 MGHRA and CDR2 YSYEKL. In DNA form, the CDR3 reads TGCGCCAGCAGGGGAACCGGGACACTCGGGGAGCTGTTTTTT. Translation gives CASRGTGTLGELFF.

The rearrangement links TRBV6-5 to TRBJ2-3; TRBD2 is a possible D gene (5 bases). This CDR3 is built from 15 residues. V gave up 0 bases and J gave up 6 bases, with 13 bases separating them. The germline gives CDR1 MNHEY, CDR2 SVGAGI. The CDR3 DNA reads TGTGCCAGCAGTTACTCGAAGAAACGAGGGGATACGCAGTATTTT. Translation: CASSYSKKRGDTQYF.

The chain couples TRBV4-1 to TRBJ1-1, with 10 bases that match TRBD1. Germline loops: CDR1 MGHRA, CDR2 YSYEKL. The J segment lost 4 bases and the V segment lost 0 bases, leaving 2 bases of the junction unmatched. The CDR3 contains 15 residues. Here the CDR3 reads CASSQDGQGGTEAFF. CDR3 bases: TGCGCCAGCAGCCAAGATGGACAGGGGGGCACTGAAGCTTTCTTT.

In nucleotides, the CDR3 is TGTGCCAGCAGCCGTAGGGGGGGGGCCACCGGGGAGCTGTTTTTT. The encoded protein is CASSRRGGATGELFF. The chain has TRBV27 and TRBJ2-2, with a tentative D call TRBD2 (7 bases). Trimming cost V 6 bases and J 4 bases, with 15 bases left between them. The CDR3 covers 15 residues. Germline assignment: CDR1 MNHEY and CDR2 SMNVEV (reference sequence).

This clone has a count of ten or more. One junction end disagrees with the germline gene, perhaps due to a read error. The chain couples TRBV5-1 to TRBJ2-6; perhaps TRBD1 as D (5 bases). The length of the CDR3 is 17 residues. Germline V gives CDR1 SGHRS, CDR2 YFSETQ. The CDR3 coding sequence is TGCGCCAGCAGCTTGGGTGGTATTGTTTCTGGGGCCAGCGTCCTGACTTTC. It encodes CASSLGGIVSGASVLTF.

This clone was picked up a small number of times. V usage is TRBV5-1 and J usage is TRBJ2-1, with 10 bases identical to TRBD1. The germline V gene has CDR1 SGHRS and CDR2 YFSETQ. V was clipped by 7 bases and J by 3 bases; unmatched bases: 7. The CDR3 is 15 amino acids. The CDR3 spells CASERTGGNYNEQFF. In DNA form, the CDR3 reads TGCGCCAGCGAAAGGACAGGGGGGAACTACAATGAGCAGTTCTTC.

V and J are TRBV13 and TRBJ1-1, with TRBD1 matching over 7 bases. With 5 bases clipped from V and 8 bases from J, the junction kept 5 bases outside the gene matches. Germline V gene lookup returns CDR1 PRHDT and CDR2 FYEKMQ (reference sequence). This CDR3 is 12 amino acids long. CDR3 loop: CASSPMGQEAFF. Written as DNA, the CDR3 is TGTGCCAGCAGCCCCATGGGACAGGAAGCTTTCTTT.

This clone was seen more than once but under ten times. The rearrangement uses TRBV10-2 and TRBJ1-6; 7 bases are shared with TRBD1. The CDR3 spans 15 residues. With 8 bases clipped from V and 6 bases from J, the junction kept 10 bases outside the gene matches. Looked up from germline, CDR1 is WSHSY and CDR2 is SAAADI. CDR3 residues: CASSVGQASNSPLHF. Written as DNA, the CDR3 is TGCGCCAGCTCCGTCGGACAGGCGAGTAATTCACCCCTCCACTTT.

This chain uses TRBV7-9 with TRBJ2-3; 8 bases map to TRBD1. V dropped 6 bases and J dropped 3; count of bases not matched to a gene: 17. The CDR3 has 18 amino acids. The germline gives CDR1 SEHNR, CDR2 FQNEAQ (reference sequence). The CDR3 DNA reads as TGTGCCAGCAGAAATACGGACAGGGTCTATCCGGAGACAGATACGCAGTATTTT. Its translation: CASRNTDRVYPETDTQYF.

The chain recombines TRBV19 with TRBJ1-5, with 8 bases lining up with TRBD1. The CDR3 runs 15 residues. The germline V gene has CDR1 LNHDA and CDR2 SQIVND (reference sequence). V lost 6 bases to trimming and J lost 2 bases; unmatched junction nucleotides: 6. CDR3 in amino acids: CASREDRAGNQPQHF. The CDR3 bases are TGTGCCAGTAGGGAGGACAGGGCCGGCAATCAGCCCCAGCATTTT.

V usage is TRBV2 and J usage is TRBJ2-7; 10 bases are shared with TRBD1. V trimming: 5 bases; J trimming: 4 bases; junction bases outside the gene matches: 5. CDR3 length: 14 amino acids. Germline assignment: CDR1 SNHLY and CDR2 FYNNEI. Here the CDR3 reads CASSFDRGLYEQYF. Here the CDR3 DNA reads TGTGCCAGCAGTTTTGACAGGGGGCTGTACGAGCAGTACTTC.

V and J are TRBV9 and TRBJ1-2; D gene ambiguous. This CDR3 contains 17 residues. Germline CDR1 SGDLS, CDR2 YYNGEE. V was trimmed by 7 bases and J by 4 bases, leaving 26 bases between them. CDR3 residues: CASGETLRDSGVYGYTF. The CDR3 DNA sequence: TGTGCCAGCGGGGAGACGCTCCGAGATTCTGGGGTCTATGGCTACACCTTC.

The J gene is TRBJ1-2, the V gene TRBV25-1, with 8 nucleotides matching TRBD1. This CDR3 is built from 16 residues. V lost 4 bases, J lost 6 bases, and 13 bases stayed unmatched. Per the germline V gene, CDR1 is MGHDK and CDR2 is SYGVNS. CDR3: CASSALDRGGFDGYTF. CDR3 nucleotides: TGTGCCAGCAGTGCTCTTGACAGGGGTGGTTTCGATGGCTACACCTTC.

This clone is a singleton in its sample. The J gene is TRBJ2-4, the V gene TRBV4-1; possible D gene TRBD2, 5 bases. V lost 4 bases and J 10 bases, leaving 17 bases between the germline ends. The CDR3 consists of 14 residues. Germline assignment: CDR1 MGHRA and CDR2 YSYEKL. CDR3: CASSREGGDAIQYF. DNA of the CDR3: TGCGCCAGCAGCCGCGAAGGAGGAGATGCGATTCAGTACTTC.

This clone was seen a handful of times. The chain combines TRBV6-5 with TRBJ2-7; 9 nucleotides match TRBD1. Germline assignment: CDR1 MNHEY and CDR2 SVGAGI. The CDR3 totals 14 residues. Trimming removed 2 bases from V and 3 bases from J; junction bases left unmatched: 2. The CDR3 region is CASSYLGQGYEQYF. CDR3 nucleotide sequence: TGTGCCAGCAGTTACCTGGGACAGGGCTACGAGCAGTACTTC.

V and J are TRBV5-1 and TRBJ2-5; 7 nucleotides match TRBD2. TRBJ2-7 explains the end of the DNA better; the J call may be wrong. The germline V gene encodes CDR1 SGHRS and CDR2 YFSETQ. The CDR3 sequence is 14 residues long. CDR3 in amino acids: CASRYGSGAYEQYF. CDR3 DNA: TGCGCCAGCAGATACGGGAGCGGGGCCTACGAGCAGTACTTC.

This chain connects TRBV18 to TRBJ1-3; 9 nucleotides align to TRBD1. V shed 4 bases, J shed 3 bases, and the junction held 7 bases outside the gene matches. Germline V gives CDR1 KGHSH, CDR2 LQKENI. CDR3 size: 16 residues. The CDR3: CASSRLQGADGNTIYF. The CDR3 nucleotides are TGTGCCAGCTCACGCTTACAGGGGGCGGATGGAAACACCATATATTTT.

This clone has a handful of counts. This chain joins TRBV15 and TRBJ2-3, with TRBD1 identical over 8 bases. The V gene end was trimmed by 3 bases and the J gene end by 6 bases; junction bases not matched to a gene: 14. Germline V gene lookup returns CDR1 LNHNV and CDR2 YYDKDF (reference sequence). The length of the CDR3 is 17 residues. CDR3 nucleotides: TGTGCCACCAGCAGCGGACAGGGCTTAACTGTTCCGGATACGCAGTATTTT. Translation: CATSSGQGLTVPDTQYF.

The V gene is TRBV9, the J gene TRBJ2-2, with D uncertain. The CDR3 sequence is 13 residues long. From germline, CDR1 is SGDLS and CDR2 YYNGEE. With 4 bases removed from V and 5 bases from J, the gap between germline ends came to 9 bases. The CDR3 DNA reads TGTGCCAGCAGCTCACGGTCAACCGGGGAGCTGTTTTTT. This translates into CASSSRSTGELFF.

With regard to this clone: The junction departs from the called germline gene at one end, perhaps through a read error. Other DNA sequences of this sample code for an identical CDR3. The chain recombines TRBV13 with TRBJ1-1; D is possibly TRBD1 (6 bases). CDR1 is PRHDT, CDR2 FYEKMQ, per germline (reference sequence). This CDR3 region has 16 residues. The CDR3 is CASSLGGHAGITEAFF. The CDR3 DNA reads as TGTGCCAGCAGCTTAGGGGGACACGCCGGGATCACTGAAGCTTTCTTC. Using reference TRBV13 and TRBJ1-1 for the parts outside the CDR3, the full variable domain is AAGVIQSPRHLIKEKRETATLKCYPIPRHDTVYWYQQGPGQDPQFLISFYEKMQSDKGSIPDRFSAQQFSDYHSELNMSSLELGDSALYFCASSLGGHAGITEAFFGQGTRLTVV.